The 27 T cell receptor beta chains presented below share a single source sample, sequenced in a study of shared clonotypes between healthy human individuals. The data were produced by immunoSEQ multiplex PCR, yet TCRdb's version contains in-frame clones alone and is incomplete. This sample carries some 1,600,000 clones, 95% to 99% of them seen once, and the ten largest clones take around 0.45%. The sequenced sample consisted of naive CD4+ T cells sorted from blood. Subset meaning: CD45RA+ positively selected. Every receptor here comes from a man aged 25 to 45 in good health.

CDR3 coding DNA: TGTGCCACCCAAGGGAGACTAGCGGGGGCCTACGAGCAGTACTTC. Translated: CATQGRLAGAYEQYF. This chain connects TRBV28 to TRBJ2-7; 12 nucleotides align to TRBD2. V lost 10 bases, J lost 2 bases, and 9 bases stayed unmatched. Germline CDR1 MDHEN, CDR2 SYDVKM. The CDR3 loop spans 15 amino acids.

The rearrangement uses TRBV5-1 and TRBJ2-7; D ambiguous. V lost 0 bases, J lost 0 bases, and 13 bases lay in between. Germline CDR1 reads SGHRS; CDR2 reads YFSETQ. This CDR3 spans 16 amino acids. The CDR3 protein is CASSLDTGPSSYEQYF. The CDR3 DNA reads as TGCGCCAGCAGCTTGGATACTGGGCCGTCCTCCTACGAGCAGTACTTC.

The rearrangement links TRBV28 to TRBJ2-2, with TRBD2 matching over 9 bases. J lost 0 bases, V lost 7 bases, and 12 bases had no gene match. This CDR3 spans 18 amino acids. Per the germline V gene, CDR1 is MDHEN and CDR2 is SYDVKM. CDR3 sequence reads: CASIGWSGRPSNTGELFF. Written as DNA, the CDR3 is TGTGCCAGCATAGGATGGAGCGGGAGGCCGTCGAACACCGGGGAGCTGTTTTTT.

In its sample, this clone was seen once. The chain employs TRBV5-1 and TRBJ2-1; D may be TRBD2 (7 bases). Trimming removed 3 bases from V and 15 bases from J, with 13 bases in between. This CDR3 is built from 11 residues. CDR1 and CDR2 (germline): SGHRS, YFSETQ. The CDR3 loop is CASSSEGGLFF. The CDR3 nucleotides read TGCGCCAGCAGCTCCGAGGGGGGGTTGTTCTTC.

This chain uses TRBV6-5 with TRBJ2-7, with D possibly matching TRBD1 (6 bases). The V end was cut by 4 bases, the J end by 0 bases, with 7 bases between. Germline loops: CDR1 MNHEY, CDR2 SVGAGI. The CDR3 is made up of 13 amino acids. CDR3 sequence (DNA): TGTGCCAGCAGTTTGACAGGCTCCTACGAGCAGTACTTC. It translates to CASSLTGSYEQYF.

With respect to this clone: At one of its ends the junction is not consistent with the germline gene, which may arise from a read error. This chain uses TRBV7-7 with TRBJ2-2; 7 positions match TRBD2. This CDR3 is 16 amino acids long. CDR1 is SSHAT, CDR2 FNYEAQ, per germline (reference sequence). The CDR3: CASSLESGINTGELFF. Here the CDR3 DNA reads TGTGCTAGCAGCTTAGAAAGCGGGATAAACACCGGGGAGCTGTTTTTT.

The sample holds one count of this clone. The same CDR3 is also encoded by other DNA sequences in this sample. This rearrangement joins TRBV9 to TRBJ2-3; 9 bases match TRBD1. With 2 bases clipped from V and 3 bases from J, the junction kept 4 bases outside the gene matches. CDR3 length equals 15 residues. Germline V CDR1 and CDR2: SGDLS, YYNGEE. The DNA of the CDR3 is TGTGCCAGCAGCGTCGACAGGGGGGGAACAGATACGCAGTATTTT. Protein: CASSVDRGGTDTQYF.

The chain employs TRBV4-1 and TRBJ2-1; D could derive from TRBD1 or TRBD2 (5 bases each). V gave up 5 bases and J gave up 7 bases, with 21 bases separating them. The length of the CDR3 is 16 residues. The germline V gene has CDR1 MGHRA and CDR2 YSYEKL. DNA for the CDR3: TGCGCCAGCAGCTTCGCCCCAACCGGGACGGTAAATGAGCAGTTCTTC. Translated, it gives CASSFAPTGTVNEQFF.

This chain joins TRBV7-2 and TRBJ2-1; 10 nucleotides align to TRBD2. After removal of 5 bases from V and 6 bases from J, the junction contained 13 bases not matched to a gene. The CDR3 has 17 residues. CDR1 and CDR2 (germline): SGHTA, FQGNSA. The CDR3 region is CASSPYSTSGKGNEQFF. CDR3 nucleotides: TGTGCCAGCAGCCCTTACTCTACTAGCGGGAAAGGCAATGAGCAGTTCTTC.

The chain recombines TRBV7-9 with TRBJ1-1, with 8 bases aligning to TRBD1. Germline loops: CDR1 SEHNR, CDR2 FQNEAQ (reference sequence). The ends lost 10 bases at V and 0 bases at J; junction bases unmatched: 13. The CDR3 runs 16 residues. CDR3 sequence: CATRSATGGVNTEAFF. The CDR3 region has the DNA TGTGCCACCCGGAGTGCCACAGGGGGAGTGAACACTGAAGCTTTCTTT.

This chain connects TRBV5-1 to TRBJ2-2; 7 bases map to TRBD1. CDR1 is SGHRS and CDR2 is YFSETQ in the germline V gene. The CDR3 contains 14 residues. V was pared by 4 bases and J by 8 bases, with 8 bases of the junction left unmatched. CDR3 in DNA: TGCGCCAGCAGCCCCGGGACAGCCTCGGGGGAGCTGTTTTTT. Its protein is CASSPGTASGELFF.

The genes are TRBV5-4 and TRBJ2-7, with 9 bases fitting TRBD2. The CDR3 loop spans 15 amino acids. CDR1 and CDR2 (germline): SGHNT, YYREEE (reference sequence). The J segment lost 4 bases and the V segment lost 0 bases, leaving 5 bases of the junction unmatched. Here the CDR3 DNA reads TGTGCCAGCAGCTTGGATGGTAGCGGGAGTTACGAGCAGTACTTC. Its translation: CASSLDGSGSYEQYF. Complete variable domain (other parts from reference TRBV5-4 and TRBJ2-7): ETGVTQSPTHLIKTRGQQVTLRCSSQSGHNTVSWYQQALGQGPQFIFQYYREEENGRGNFPPRFSGLQFPNYSSELNVNALELDDSALYLCASSLDGSGSYEQYFGPGTRLTVT.

The chain joins TRBV5-1 to TRBJ2-3; D possibly matches TRBD1 or TRBD2 (5 bases each). Germline lookup yields CDR1 SGHRS and CDR2 YFSETQ. Trimming left V 6 bases short and J 5 bases short, with 19 bases between. The CDR3 has 15 amino acids. CDR3 in DNA: TGCGCCAGCACCCCACTAGGGGCGTCGCAAGATACGCAGTATTTT. Amino acids: CASTPLGASQDTQYF.

J is TRBJ2-5 and V is TRBV5-4; 8 bases align to TRBD1. J was trimmed by 5 bases and V by 4 bases; bases with no gene match: 13. The CDR3 is 16 amino acids. Germline CDR1 is SGHNT and CDR2 is YYREEE (reference sequence). The DNA of the CDR3 is TGTGCCAGCAGCGACCCCCGAGGGACAGGCGGCGAGACCCAGTACTTC. Its translation: CASSDPRGTGGETQYF.

This chain links TRBV7-2 with TRBJ2-3; 8 bases fit TRBD2. V shed 4 bases, J shed 0 bases, and the junction held 6 bases outside the gene matches. In germline, CDR1 is SGHTA, CDR2 FQGNSA. This CDR3 is built from 16 residues. As DNA, the CDR3 is TGTGCCAGCAGCTCCTATTCTAGCGGGAGCACAGATACGCAGTATTTT. It translates to CASSSYSSGSTDTQYF.

This chain's CDR3 is CASSLGAGGTGETQYF. The CDR3 bases are TGTGCCAGCAGCTTAGGGGCGGGAGGTACCGGAGAGACCCAGTACTTC. This rearrangement joins TRBV7-2 to TRBJ2-5, with 8 bases aligning to TRBD2. V lost 1 base, J lost 4 bases, and 8 bases stayed unmatched. The germline CDR1 and CDR2 sequences are SGHTA and FQGNSA. The CDR3 is made up of 16 amino acids.

The J gene is TRBJ1-1, the V gene TRBV7-9; no clear D. V gave up 4 bases and J gave up 4 bases, with 4 bases separating them. The CDR3 consists of 11 residues. CDR1 is SEHNR, CDR2 FQNEAQ, per germline (reference sequence). CDR3 DNA sequence: TGTGCCAGCAGCTCCGGCACTGAAGCTTTCTTT. Protein product: CASSSGTEAFF.

The genes are TRBV5-1 and TRBJ2-7; D gene ambiguous. Germline V lookup: CDR1 SGHRS, CDR2 YFSETQ. The CDR3 has 16 residues. Trimming removed 5 bases at V and 2 bases at J, with 20 bases between. As DNA, the CDR3 is TGCGCCAGCAGGTCTGCAGTTGGAAATCCGACCTACGAGCAGTACTTC. It yields the protein CASRSAVGNPTYEQYF.

This clone has just one count. V usage is TRBV27 and J usage is TRBJ2-1; 10 nucleotides match TRBD2. This CDR3 is 13 amino acids long. Trimming removed 8 bases from V and 9 bases from J; junction bases left unmatched: 7. CDR1 and CDR2 from the germline V gene are MNHEY and SMNVEV (reference sequence). The CDR3 spells CASQRAGGSEQFF. In DNA form, the CDR3 reads TGTGCCAGCCAGCGAGCGGGAGGGAGTGAGCAGTTCTTC.

The count of this clone is one. The chain joins TRBV11-2 to TRBJ2-4, with D perhaps matching TRBD2 (7 bases). The CDR3 contains 15 residues. The germline CDR1 and CDR2 sequences are SGHAT and FQNNGV. Trimming took 5 bases from V and 5 from J, leaving 16 bases between them. CDR3 sequence: CASSPSSGTQNIQYF. CDR3 bases: TGTGCCAGCAGCCCAAGCAGCGGGACACAAAACATTCAGTACTTC.

CDR3 loop: CASSPIHTNQVEGYGYTF. DNA for the CDR3: TGCGCCAGCAGCCCCATTCATACCAACCAGGTGGAGGGCTATGGCTACACCTTC. J is TRBJ1-2 and V is TRBV4-1; D unresolved. The CDR3 consists of 18 residues. The V and J ends lost 4 bases and 4 bases respectively, with 25 bases between them. Germline assignment: CDR1 MGHRA and CDR2 YSYEKL.

V gene TRBV11-2 combines with J gene TRBJ2-1; 8 bases line up with TRBD2. V lost 4 bases, J lost 4 bases, and 3 bases stayed unmatched. The germline gives CDR1 SGHAT, CDR2 FQNNGV. This CDR3 has 14 residues. This CDR3 reads CASSSLAGYNEQFF. For the CDR3, the DNA is TGTGCCAGCAGCTCCCTAGCGGGTTACAATGAGCAGTTCTTC. Based on the CDR3 plus reference TRBV11-2 and TRBJ2-1, the full variable domain is EAGVAQSPRYKIIEKRQSVAFWCNPISGHATLYWYQQILGQGPKLLIQFQNNGVVDDSQLPKDRFSAERLKGVDSTLKIQPAKLEDSAVYLCASSSLAGYNEQFFGPGTRLTVL.

V usage is TRBV2 and J usage is TRBJ2-2; D is possibly TRBD2 (5 bases). Trimming removed 7 bases from V and 2 bases from J, with 20 bases in between. Germline CDR1 SNHLY, CDR2 FYNNEI. The CDR3 is made up of 17 amino acids. This CDR3 reads CASKTLVAGLNTGELFF. DNA for the CDR3: TGTGCCAGCAAAACCCTCGTGGCAGGACTCAACACCGGGGAGCTGTTTTTT. The full variable domain, completed using reference TRBV2 and TRBJ2-2, is EPEVTQTPSHQVTQMGQEVILRCVPISNHLYFYWYRQILGQKVEFLVSFYNNEISEKSEIFDDQFSVERPDGSNFTLKIRSTKLEDSAMYFCASKTLVAGLNTGELFFGEGSRLTVL.

The genes are TRBV20-1 and TRBJ2-1; D not resolved. The length of the CDR3 is 10 residues. CDR1 is DFQATT, CDR2 SNEGSKA, per germline (reference sequence). Trimming took off 6 bases at V and 10 bases at J, with 10 bases between the two ends. The CDR3 here is CSAHPREQFF. The CDR3 nucleotides read TGCAGTGCACACCCGAGGGAGCAGTTCTTC.

The chain has TRBV29-1 and TRBJ1-4; 9 nucleotides line up with TRBD1. Germline V gene data show CDR1 as SQVTM and CDR2 as ANQGSEA. Trimming took 5 bases from V and 7 from J; bases not matched to a gene: 2. The CDR3 runs to 12 residues. In DNA, the CDR3 is TGCAGCGTTAGGACAGGGGTTGAAAAACTGTTTTTT. Encoded protein: CSVRTGVEKLFF.

V usage is TRBV28 and J usage is TRBJ1-2; tentatively, D is TRBD1 (6 bases). This CDR3 is 13 amino acids long. Per germline, CDR1 MDHEN and CDR2 SYDVKM. V lost 5 bases, J lost 8 bases, and 15 bases lay in between. In DNA, the CDR3 is TGTGCCAGCAGTATGGACAGTCTTGTAGGCTACACCTTC. This gives the protein CASSMDSLVGYTF.

This clone is a singleton in its sample. This chain's CDR3 is CASSRDTTYEQYF. CDR3 coding DNA: TGTGCCAGCAGCCGGGACACTACCTACGAGCAGTACTTC. The genes are TRBV5-4 and TRBJ2-7; perhaps TRBD1 as D (6 bases). The V end was cut by 4 bases, the J end by 2 bases, with 10 bases between. The germline V gene encodes CDR1 SGHNT and CDR2 YYREEE (reference sequence). This CDR3 is built from 13 residues. Combining the CDR3 with reference TRBV5-4 and TRBJ2-7 gives the whole variable domain ETGVTQSPTHLIKTRGQQVTLRCSSQSGHNTVSWYQQALGQGPQFIFQYYREEENGRGNFPPRFSGLQFPNYSSELNVNALELDDSALYLCASSRDTTYEQYFGPGTRLTVT.